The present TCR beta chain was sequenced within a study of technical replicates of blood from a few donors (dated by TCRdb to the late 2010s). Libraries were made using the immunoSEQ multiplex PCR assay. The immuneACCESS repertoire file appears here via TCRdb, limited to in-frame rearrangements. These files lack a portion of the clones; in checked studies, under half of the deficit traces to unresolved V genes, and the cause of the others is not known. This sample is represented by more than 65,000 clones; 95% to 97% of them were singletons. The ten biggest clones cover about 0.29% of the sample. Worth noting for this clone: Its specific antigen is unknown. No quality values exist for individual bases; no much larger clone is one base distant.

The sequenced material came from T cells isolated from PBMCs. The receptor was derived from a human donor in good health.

CDR3 sequence: CASSLGRNTEAFF. In nucleotides, the sequence is TGTGCCAGCAGTTTAGGCAGGAACACTGAAGCTTTCTTT. Here the chain combines TRBV27 and TRBJ1-1, with the D segment identity uncertain. The germline V gene (reference sequence) supplies CDR1 MNHEY and CDR2 SMNVEV. V gives up 2 bases and J gives up 1 base, and the segment between their germline ends measures 5 bases. Its CDR3 holds 13 amino acids, cysteine through phenylalanine. Of all the DNA, just the CDR3 is kept, 39 bases in frame from base 1.